This paragraph covers one TCR beta chain sequence. V was pared by 4 bases and J by 2 bases, with 10 bases of the junction left unmatched. The germline CDR1 and CDR2 sequences are SGHVS and FNYEAQ. This CDR3 has 16 residues. This specimen belongs to a study of T cell changes during pregnancy in multiple sclerosis. Clones were sequenced by immunoSEQ multiplex PCR, and TCRdb holds only the in-frame ones, with some missing. The data hold under 90,000 clones, with about 93% observed a single time. This sequence joins TRBV7-6 and TRBJ2-7, with 8 bases lining up with TRBD2. The clonotype was recovered from a female donor in good health, enrolled as a control in a pregnancy study. Sequences were derived from peripheral blood, sampled in the second trimester of pregnancy. The CDR3 spells CASSSRSGMAPYEQYF. CDR3 nucleotides: TGTGCCAGCAGCTCCCGTAGCGGGATGGCCCCCTACGAGCAGTACTTC.